The present TCR beta chain was sequenced within a study of cytomegalovirus exposure and HLA in healthy donors. PCR employed 60 Vbeta and 13 Jbeta primers. Using immunoSEQ multiplex PCR, the repertoire was profiled, and TCRdb retains in-frame clones only, with some absent. This table has 120,000 to 150,000 clones, over 60% appearing once. The CDR3 contains 13 residues. Germline assignment: CDR1 SQVTM and CDR2 ANQGSEA. V lost 6 bases and J lost 3; bases outside the gene matches: 6. Comments on this clone: Its antigen remains unidentified.

Study-wide points: Most TCRs appeared rarely, but some public TCRs recurred in many donors. In a later analysis, HLA-associated beta chains showed higher expansion and lower generation probabilities than comparable chains.

The specimen sequenced was PBMCs. The source of this sequence is a man aged 40-49 years in good health and CMV-seronegative. The chain couples TRBV29-1 to TRBJ2-7; 9 positions agree with TRBD1. CDR3 sequence reads: CSVTGTGNYEQYF. CDR3 in DNA: TGCAGCGTGACGGGGACAGGGAACTACGAGCAGTACTTC.